The sequence of this T cell receptor (beta chain) was determined in a study of immune evolution from preneoplasia to lung adenocarcinoma. Patients had resection in Japan or China between about 2014 and 2017. H&E slides confirmed each diagnosis, reviewed by two pathologists independently. On this clone itself: Antigen: not known.

Germline CDR1 and CDR2: MNHNY and SVGAGI (reference sequence). The V end was cut by 8 bases, the J end by 5 bases, with 18 bases between. This CDR3 comprises 14 residues. Sequenced by immunoSEQ multiplex PCR; TCRdb stores in-frame clones only, minus some. The table shows about 7,400 clones, with more than 75% occurring only once. Study-level findings and limits: Normal lung had the highest top T cell clone frequencies. Normal lung had highest clonality; later lesions appeared denser, more diverse.

Material for sequencing was FFPE adjacent normal lung tissue. The receptor's source is a person between 70 and 80 years old with lung adenocarcinoma. The chain uses TRBV6-6 and TRBJ2-5; D is perhaps TRBD1 or TRBD2 (6 bases each). CDR3 in DNA: TGTGCCAGCTCAAGGGGGGCCGATCGGGAGACCCAGTACTTC. Residues: CASSRGADRETQYF.